These 27 T cell receptor beta chains share one sample of origin, sequenced in a study of blood T cell repertoires in COVID-19. Using immunoSEQ multiplex PCR, the repertoire was profiled, and TCRdb retains in-frame clones only, with some absent. The data contain more than 25,000 clones, approximately 87% of them singletons. Sequences were obtained from peripheral blood. The receptors stem from a human donor with active COVID-19. The donor label of this sample is uncertain.

The chain combines TRBV18 with TRBJ2-5, with 10 bases aligning to TRBD2. CDR3 length equals 14 residues. Losses at the gene ends were 4 bases for V and 3 bases for J; bases not matched to a gene: 2. In germline, CDR1 is KGHSH, CDR2 LQKENI. CDR3 protein: CASSLTSGEETQYF. The CDR3 DNA follows: TGTGCCAGCTCACTAACTAGCGGGGAAGAGACCCAGTACTTC.

The chain is built from TRBV7-3 and TRBJ2-3; no firm D call. V was cut by 3 bases and J by 3 bases, with 7 bases left in between. The CDR3 is 13 amino acids. Per the germline V gene, CDR1 is SGHTA and CDR2 is FQGTGA. The CDR3: CASSLKPTDTQYF. The CDR3 region has the DNA TGTGCCAGCAGCTTGAAGCCGACAGATACGCAGTATTTT.

V gene TRBV6-2 or TRBV6-3 combines with J gene TRBJ2-4; weak D call: TRBD1 (5 bases). V was pared by 6 bases and J by 2 bases, with 11 bases between. There are 14 residues in the CDR3. CDR1 is MNHEY and CDR2 is SVGEGT in the germline V gene. The CDR3 DNA reads as TGTGCCAGCAGCCTGCGACAGTCCAAAAACATTCAGTACTTC. This gives the protein CASSLRQSKNIQYF.

The chain couples TRBV28 to TRBJ1-2; D gene ambiguous. Trimming left V 2 bases short and J 4 bases short, with 8 bases between. The length of the CDR3 is 13 residues. Germline V CDR1 and CDR2: MDHEN, SYDVKM. This chain's CDR3 is CASSLGPFYGYTF. CDR3 sequence (DNA): TGTGCCAGCAGTTTAGGGCCCTTCTATGGCTACACCTTC.

The chain is built from TRBV27 and TRBJ2-7, with 7 bases that match TRBD1. Trimming at V came to 7 bases and at J to 3 bases, leaving 6 bases not matched to a gene. Germline V gene data show CDR1 as MNHEY and CDR2 as SMNVEV (reference sequence). This CDR3 has 13 residues. The CDR3 bases are TGTGCCAGCATCCGAGGGGGCGGCTACGAGCAGTACTTC. It encodes CASIRGGGYEQYF.

The chain combines TRBV19 with TRBJ2-3, with 8 bases that match TRBD1. Germline V gene lookup returns CDR1 LNHDA and CDR2 SQIVND (reference sequence). Trimming removed 4 bases from V and 3 bases from J; junction bases left unmatched: 9. This CDR3 is built from 16 residues. CDR3 coding DNA: TGTGCCAGTAGTAGAAGGACAGGGACATTTACAGATACGCAGTATTTT. Translation gives CASSRRTGTFTDTQYF.

This sequence joins TRBV28 and TRBJ1-1; TRBD1 might be the D (5 bases). V gave up 3 bases and J gave up 1 base, with 9 bases separating them. There are 14 residues in the CDR3. CDR1 is MDHEN and CDR2 is SYDVKM in the germline V gene. The CDR3 region is CASSFSGSNTEAFF. As DNA, the CDR3 is TGTGCCAGCAGTTTCTCAGGGTCGAACACTGAAGCTTTCTTT.

This clone has a handful of counts. The chain recombines TRBV10-3 with TRBJ1-1; D might be TRBD1 (5 bases). Germline V gene sequence: CDR1 ENHRY, CDR2 SYGVKD. The CDR3 totals 15 residues. V shed 3 bases and J shed 7 bases, with 18 bases lying between them. The CDR3 coding sequence is TGTGCCATCAGTGACTTACGAGGGAGGGGCGGTGAAGCTTTCTTT. Its translation is CAISDLRGRGGEAFF.

This sequence joins TRBV27 and TRBJ2-7, with TRBD2 matching over 16 bases. Germline V gives CDR1 MNHEY, CDR2 SMNVEV (reference sequence). Unmatched junction bases numbered 7, after V lost 3 bases and J lost 5 bases. The CDR3 spans 17 residues. Here the CDR3 reads CASSFSGLAGGQDEQYF. The DNA of the CDR3 is TGTGCCAGCAGTTTCTCGGGACTAGCGGGGGGGCAGGACGAGCAGTACTTC.

The chain joins TRBV30 to TRBJ2-7; D is perhaps TRBD1 (5 bases). The CDR3 runs 15 residues. Trimming took off 2 bases at V and 5 bases at J, with 19 bases between the two ends. Germline CDR1 reads GTSNPN; CDR2 reads SVGIG (reference sequence). The DNA of the CDR3 is TGTGCCTGGAGTCACCCGGCTTTGGGGCTGGACGAGCAGTACTTC. Translating gives CAWSHPALGLDEQYF.

The J gene is TRBJ1-2, the V gene TRBV4-3; no reliable D call. Germline V CDR1 and CDR2: LGHNA, YSLEER. Trimming stripped 0 bases from V and 9 bases from J, with 11 bases between. The CDR3 spans 13 residues. The CDR3 sequence is CASSQEAGFSYTF. The CDR3 bases are TGCGCCAGCAGCCAAGAAGCGGGATTTAGCTACACCTTC.

The rearrangement uses TRBV10-2 and TRBJ2-1; the match to TRBD2 covers 13 bases. The CDR3 runs to 17 residues. Germline CDR1 is WSHSY and CDR2 is SAAADI. With 4 bases clipped from V and 5 bases from J, the junction kept 8 bases outside the gene matches. DNA of the CDR3: TGCGCCAGCAGTGGGTTAGGACTAGCGGGGGACAACAATGAGCAGTTCTTC. Amino acid sequence: CASSGLGLAGDNNEQFF.

The chain is built from TRBV11-2 and TRBJ2-7; TRBD2 matches at 10 bases. V gave up 0 bases and J gave up 4 bases; unmatched junction bases: 12. The CDR3 consists of 18 residues. Germline CDR1 is SGHAT and CDR2 is FQNNGV. The CDR3 here is CASSLDLAGASGGYEQYF. The CDR3 bases are TGTGCCAGCAGCTTAGACTTAGCTGGGGCTAGCGGGGGTTACGAGCAGTACTTC.

This sequence joins TRBV2 and TRBJ2-3; 15 bases line up with TRBD2. CDR1 SNHLY and CDR2 FYNNEI come from the germline V gene. The CDR3 runs 18 residues. Trimming took 5 bases from V and 0 from J; bases not matched to a gene: 6. The CDR3 sequence is CASSLTGTSGGSTDTQYF. CDR3 DNA: TGTGCCAGCAGTCTTACCGGGACTAGCGGGGGGAGCACAGATACGCAGTATTTT.

The rearrangement links TRBV7-2 to TRBJ2-5, with 12 bases that match TRBD2. The germline V gene has CDR1 SGHTA and CDR2 FQGNSA. After removal of 5 bases from V and 4 bases from J, the junction contained 8 bases not matched to a gene. The CDR3 is made up of 16 amino acids. The CDR3 coding sequence is TGTGCCAGCAGCCCCCCCCGACTAGCGGGGGTAGAGACCCAGTACTTC. This gives the protein CASSPPRLAGVETQYF. Together with reference TRBV7-2 and TRBJ2-5, the CDR3 gives the full variable domain: GAGVSQSPSNKVTEKGKDVELRCDPISGHTALYWYRQSLGQGLEFLIYFQGNSAPDKSGLPSDRFSAERTGGSVSTLTIQRTQQEDSAVYLCASSPPRLAGVETQYFGPGTRLLVL.

This clone is deemed medium-sized. V is TRBV7-8 and J is TRBJ1-2, with 7 bases lining up with TRBD1. Germline V gene sequence: CDR1 SGHVS, CDR2 FQNEAQ. The length of the CDR3 is 17 residues. The V gene end was trimmed by 3 bases and the J gene end by 1 base; junction bases not matched to a gene: 11. The CDR3 spells CASSLRQGPTLNYGYTF. The CDR3 region has the DNA TGTGCCAGCAGCTTGCGACAGGGCCCTACGCTTAACTATGGCTACACCTTC.

The chain combines TRBV7-3 with TRBJ2-3; D is unresolved. Germline V lookup: CDR1 SGHTA, CDR2 FQGTGA. The CDR3 runs 13 residues. Trimming shortened V by 4 bases and J by 2 bases, and 7 bases separated the two germline ends. CDR3 residues: CASSSGFTDTQYF. As DNA, the CDR3 is TGTGCCAGCAGCTCCGGGTTCACAGATACGCAGTATTTT.

This clone has a single count. The chain has TRBV18 and TRBJ2-1; the D gene is possibly TRBD2 (5 bases). Between the trimmed V and J ends, which lost 3 bases and 3 bases, there was a span of 15 bases. Germline values: CDR1 KGHSH, CDR2 LQKENI. The CDR3 runs 16 residues. CDR3 in amino acids: CASSPGTRLFYNEQFF. DNA of the CDR3: TGTGCCAGCTCACCCGGAACTAGGTTGTTCTACAATGAGCAGTTCTTC.

The J gene is TRBJ2-5, the V gene TRBV9; D might be TRBD1 (5 bases). The CDR3 length is 21 residues. CDR1 is SGDLS, CDR2 YYNGEE, per germline. The V gene lost 0 bases and the J gene lost 5 bases, with 32 bases spanning the gap. This CDR3 reads CASSVDNLSPFESGLIETQYF. The CDR3 nucleotides read TGTGCCAGCAGCGTAGATAATCTTTCGCCCTTTGAATCAGGGCTCATCGAGACCCAGTACTTC.

The chain joins TRBV3-1 (or the pseudogene TRBV3-2) to TRBJ1-2; D is possibly TRBD1 (5 bases). The CDR3 contains 16 residues. Trimming took 4 bases from V and 5 from J, leaving 20 bases between them. The germline V gene encodes CDR1 LGHDT and CDR2 YNNKEL (reference sequence). CDR3 region: CASSPPSREASYGYTF. In DNA, the CDR3 is TGTGCCAGCAGCCCCCCCTCCAGGGAGGCCTCTTATGGCTACACCTTC.

This clone was detected only once. The gene calls are TRBV5-1 and TRBJ2-4, with a possible D match to TRBD1 (5 bases). Germline loops: CDR1 SGHRS, CDR2 YFSETQ. The CDR3 is made up of 16 amino acids. The V and J ends lost 2 bases and 1 base respectively, with 13 bases between them. CDR3 in amino acids: CASSFGQRLAKNIQYF. The CDR3 bases are TGCGCCAGCAGCTTCGGACAACGCCTTGCCAAAAACATTCAGTACTTC.

This clone was counted only a few times. V usage is TRBV7-2 and J usage is TRBJ1-1, with no clear D. CDR1 is SGHTA, CDR2 FQGNSA, per germline. Trimming shortened V by 2 bases and J by 5 bases, and 12 bases separated the two germline ends. This CDR3 has 14 amino acids. In DNA form, the CDR3 reads TGTGCCAGCAGCTTATTAGAAGCGAGGACTGAAGCTTTCTTT. Translating gives CASSLLEARTEAFF.

This clone was recorded once. The chain uses TRBV10-3 and TRBJ2-7, with D possibly being TRBD2 (5 bases). The CDR3 has 11 amino acids. Germline lookup yields CDR1 ENHRY and CDR2 SYGVKD. V was pared by 11 bases and J by 5 bases, with 13 bases between. CDR3 DNA sequence: TGTGCCTCCCAGACCGGGGACGAGCAGTACTTC. Translating gives CASQTGDEQYF.

The gene calls are TRBV30 and TRBJ2-7; 13 bases fit TRBD2. The V gene's germline CDR1 is GTSNPN and CDR2 SVGIG (reference sequence). The CDR3 is 16 amino acids. With 1 base clipped from V and 7 bases from J, the junction kept 10 bases outside the gene matches. In DNA, the CDR3 is TGTGCCTGGAGTGAAAGGACTAGCGGGGGTTTGAGGGAGCAGTACTTC. Translating gives CAWSERTSGGLREQYF.

The rearrangement uses TRBV4-3 and TRBJ2-1; possibly TRBD2 for D (7 bases). The ends were cut back, 0 bases at V and 0 bases at J, with 15 bases in the middle. CDR1 is LGHNA and CDR2 is YSLEER in the germline V gene. The CDR3 is made up of 18 amino acids. CDR3 nucleotide sequence: TGCGCCAGCAGCCAAGAAGGTCGGGGAGGGGGCTCCTACAATGAGCAGTTCTTC. Residues: CASSQEGRGGGSYNEQFF.

The V call is TRBV5-1, the J call TRBJ2-2; the match to TRBD1 covers 9 bases. Unmatched junction bases numbered 10, after V lost 3 bases and J lost 7 bases. Germline V CDR1 and CDR2: SGHRS, YFSETQ. The CDR3 extends over 16 amino acids. The CDR3, as DNA: TGCGCCAGCAGCTCGTCCGGGACAGGGAAGGTCGGGGAGCTGTTTTTT. Translated: CASSSSGTGKVGELFF.

This clone was observed a few times. V and J are TRBV6-6 and TRBJ1-4; D is uncertain. Germline CDR1 MNHNY, CDR2 SVGAGI (reference sequence). The CDR3 is 13 residues long. The V gene lost 5 bases and the J gene lost 7 bases, with 11 bases spanning the gap. DNA for the CDR3: TGTGCCAGCAGTGCGTCAGGATTTGAAAAACTGTTTTTT. It specifies CASSASGFEKLFF.